The 15 T cell receptor beta chains in this list originate from one sample, sequenced in a study of blood T cell repertoires in COVID-19. Profiling relied on immunoSEQ multiplex PCR, and the TCRdb table lists in-frame clones only, not all of them. The table includes a few hundred thousand clones, just over 85% detected once. Specimen: PBMCs or T cells enriched from blood (not recorded which). All receptors come from a man between 25 and 39 years old who had recovered from COVID-19.

The CDR3 protein is CASSEGTTVNAYEQYF. CDR3 bases: TGTGCCAGCAGTGAGGGAACGACAGTAAACGCTTACGAGCAGTACTTC. The rearrangement uses TRBV6-1 and TRBJ2-7; D is perhaps TRBD1 (5 bases). The CDR3 has 16 amino acids. Germline values: CDR1 MNHNS, CDR2 SASEGT. The V end was cut by 3 bases, the J end by 4 bases, with 19 bases between.

This chain joins TRBV24-1 and TRBJ2-5; D perhaps matches TRBD1 (6 bases). The CDR3 length is 17 residues. The V gene lost 5 bases and the J gene lost 1 base, with 19 bases spanning the gap. The germline V gene encodes CDR1 KGHDR and CDR2 SFDVKD. The CDR3 spells CATSGLQGEGGQETQYF. The CDR3 nucleotides are TGTGCCACCAGTGGCCTACAGGGTGAAGGGGGCCAAGAGACCCAGTACTTC.

The chain has TRBV18 and TRBJ1-6; 7 nucleotides agree with TRBD1. Germline CDR1 is KGHSH and CDR2 is LQKENI. The CDR3 sequence is 16 residues long. V shed 3 bases and J 4 bases; nucleotides not matched to a gene: 6. The CDR3 reads CASSPPGQLYNSPLHF. The CDR3, as DNA: TGTGCCAGCTCACCCCCGGGACAGCTATATAATTCACCCCTCCACTTT. The full variable domain, in which reference TRBV18 and TRBJ1-6 provide the parts outside the CDR3, is NAGVMQNPRHLVRRRGQEARLRCSPMKGHSHVYWYRQLPEEGLKFMVYLQKENIIDESGMPKERFSAEFPKEGPSILRIQQVVRGDSAAYFCASSPPGQLYNSPLHFGNGTRLTVT.

The V and J genes are TRBV10-3 and TRBJ2-7, with TRBD1 matching 8 bases. Germline V CDR1 and CDR2: ENHRY, SYGVKD. The CDR3 consists of 12 residues. V was pared by 10 bases and J by 4 bases, with 6 bases of the junction left unmatched. CDR3 loop: CARGQARYEQYF. The CDR3 nucleotides are TGTGCCAGGGGACAGGCGAGATACGAGCAGTACTTC.

The J gene is TRBJ1-2, the V gene TRBV29-1, with 7 bases identical to TRBD1. The CDR3 runs to 14 residues. Germline assignment: CDR1 SQVTM and CDR2 ANQGSEA. V shed 0 bases, J shed 4 bases, and the junction held 5 bases outside the gene matches. The DNA for the CDR3 is TGCAGCGTTGAAGATGGGGACAGCATCTATGGCTACACCTTC. This codes for CSVEDGDSIYGYTF. Together with reference TRBV29-1 and TRBJ1-2, the CDR3 gives the full variable domain: SAVISQKPSRDICQRGTSLTIQCQVDSQVTMMFWYRQQPGQSLTLIATANQGSEATYESGFVIDKFPISRPNLTFSTLTVSNMSPEDSSIYLCSVEDGDSIYGYTFGSGTRLTVV.

The rearrangement links TRBV3-1 (or the pseudogene TRBV3-2) to TRBJ2-3; TRBD1 might be the D (5 bases). Trimming removed 1 base at V and 0 bases at J, with 14 bases between. The CDR3 sequence is 17 residues long. The germline V gene has CDR1 LGHDT and CDR2 YNNKEL (reference sequence). The DNA for the CDR3 is TGTGCCAGCAGCCAAGTTGGGGTCAGGGCTAGCACAGATACGCAGTATTTT. Its protein is CASSQVGVRASTDTQYF.

The chain has TRBV19 and TRBJ2-7; 8 nucleotides match TRBD2. CDR1 is LNHDA, CDR2 SQIVND, per germline (reference sequence). The junction had 6 bases not matched to a gene; V was cut back by 5 bases and J by 3 bases. The CDR3 contains 14 residues. The CDR3 loop is CASSLSGDNYEQYF. CDR3 coding DNA: TGTGCCAGTAGTCTTAGCGGGGACAACTACGAGCAGTACTTC.

This chain links TRBV10-3 with TRBJ2-7, with 11 bases fitting TRBD2. The germline V gene encodes CDR1 ENHRY and CDR2 SYGVKD. After removal of 5 bases from V and 6 bases from J, the junction contained 3 bases not matched to a gene. The CDR3 runs 13 residues. The CDR3 is CAISRLAGREQYF. In DNA, the CDR3 is TGTGCCATCAGTCGACTAGCGGGGCGCGAGCAGTACTTC.

The J gene is TRBJ2-2, the V gene TRBV24-1; 11 nucleotides agree with TRBD2. With 5 bases clipped from V and 1 base from J, the junction kept 5 bases outside the gene matches. The length of the CDR3 is 17 residues. The germline V gene encodes CDR1 KGHDR and CDR2 SFDVKD. CDR3 DNA sequence: TGTGCCACCAGTGTGTCGGGACTAGCGGTGAACACCGGGGAGCTGTTTTTT. Residues: CATSVSGLAVNTGELFF.

The chain carries TRBV9 and TRBJ1-1; D not resolved. The CDR3 sequence is 13 residues long. V was pared by 0 bases and J by 4 bases, with 7 bases between. CDR1 is SGDLS, CDR2 YYNGEE, per germline. DNA for the CDR3: TGTGCCAGCAGCGTAGGTGTGGCCACTGAAGCTTTCTTT. Translating gives CASSVGVATEAFF.

The J gene is TRBJ1-5, the V gene TRBV19, with D perhaps matching TRBD1 (6 bases). V lost 1 base, J lost 11 bases, and 9 bases lay in between. CDR3 length: 12 amino acids. From germline, CDR1 is LNHDA and CDR2 SQIVND (reference sequence). The CDR3 DNA reads TGTGCCAGTAGTATAGGCACAGGGTCCCAGCATTTT. Its translation: CASSIGTGSQHF.

The chain combines TRBV27 with TRBJ2-2; D is perhaps TRBD2 (5 bases). Trimming took 3 bases from V and 4 from J, leaving 18 bases between them. Germline-derived CDR1 and CDR2 are MNHEY and SMNVEV (reference sequence). The CDR3 is 17 residues long. CDR3 in DNA: TGTGCCAGCAGTTTCGGTGGGAGCCCATCGGTCACCGGGGAGCTGTTTTTT. This encodes CASSFGGSPSVTGELFF.

The chain recombines TRBV5-1 with TRBJ2-5, with D uncertain. The CDR3 loop spans 13 amino acids. Germline-derived CDR1 and CDR2 are SGHRS and YFSETQ. Trimming stripped 2 bases from V and 2 bases from J, with 7 bases between. This chain's CDR3 is CASSFFTQETQYF. The CDR3 DNA reads TGCGCCAGCAGCTTCTTCACTCAAGAGACCCAGTACTTC. Full variable domain (remainder filled in from reference TRBV5-1 and TRBJ2-5): KAGVTQTPRYLIKTRGQQVTLSCSPISGHRSVSWYQQTPGQGLQFLFEYFSETQRNKGNFPGRFSGRQFSNSRSEMNVSTLELGDSALYLCASSFFTQETQYFGPGTRLLVL.

The chain carries TRBV12-3 or TRBV12-4 and TRBJ1-5; D may be TRBD1 (5 bases). CDR3 length: 13 amino acids. The ends were cut back, 1 base at V and 6 bases at J, with 7 bases in the middle. Written as DNA, the CDR3 is TGTGCCAGCAGTTTAGTCGACAGTCAGCCCCAGCATTTT. Protein sequence: CASSLVDSQPQHF.

The chain recombines TRBV6-5 with TRBJ1-1; D is unresolved. Germline CDR1 reads MNHEY; CDR2 reads SVGAGI. This CDR3 is built from 13 residues. V lost 6 bases to trimming and J lost 0 bases, with 8 bases between them. The CDR3 is CASSTDMNTEAFF. The DNA for the CDR3 is TGTGCCAGCAGCACAGACATGAACACTGAAGCTTTCTTT.